These 12 T cell receptor beta chains originate from one sample sequenced in a study of beta chain features in type 1 diabetes. Sequencing targeted expressed TCRB transcripts, as all isolated RNA had been reverse transcribed. Sequenced by immunoSEQ multiplex PCR; TCRdb stores in-frame clones only, minus some. This sample has fewer than 650,000 clones; about 16% occur once, and the top ten carry approximately 0.099%. The sequenced sample was naive CD4+ T cells from blood. All receptors derive from a man aged 18 to 30 in good health.

This clone has just one count. The chain links TRBV6-5 to TRBJ1-2, with D unclear. Germline V lookup: CDR1 MNHEY, CDR2 SVGAGI. The CDR3 covers 14 residues. V was pared by 5 bases and J by 7 bases, with 17 bases between. CDR3 in DNA: TGTGCCAGCAGTCCGGGAACCAAAAAGGGTGGCTACACCTTC. Translation: CASSPGTKKGGYTF.

This clone was found a few times. The chain carries TRBV30 and TRBJ2-2; D not certain. The V gene's germline CDR1 is GTSNPN and CDR2 SVGIG (reference sequence). This CDR3 region has 12 residues. V lost 4 bases and J 6 bases, leaving 9 bases between the germline ends. Written as DNA, the CDR3 is TGTGCCTGGACCCAGGAGTCCGGGGAGCTGTTTTTT. It translates to CAWTQESGELFF.

In this sample, this clone turned up a few times. This chain uses TRBV11-2 with TRBJ2-7; D may be TRBD1 (6 bases). Trimming removed 4 bases from V and 1 base from J, with 20 bases in between. Per germline, CDR1 SGHAT and CDR2 FQNNGV. CDR3 length: 17 residues. The CDR3 reads CASSSSFYAQGSYEQYF. CDR3 nucleotide sequence: TGTGCCAGCAGCTCTAGCTTCTACGCCCAGGGGTCCTACGAGCAGTACTTC.

The V call is TRBV25-1, the J call TRBJ1-5, with D perhaps matching TRBD1 (5 bases). CDR1 and CDR2 (germline): MGHDK, SYGVNS. The CDR3 runs 15 residues. V lost 1 base and J 4 bases, leaving 11 bases between the germline ends. The chain's CDR3 is CASSESRQINQPQHF. The CDR3 region has the DNA TGTGCCAGCAGTGAATCCCGACAGATTAATCAGCCCCAGCATTTT. The variable domain in full, with the rest retrieved from reference TRBV25-1 and TRBJ1-5, is EADIYQTPRYLVIGTGKKITLECSQTMGHDKMYWYQQDPGMELHLIHYSYGVNSTEKGDLSSESTVSRIRTEHFPLTLESARPSHTSQYLCASSESRQINQPQHFGDGTRLSIL.

This clone was observed a few times. The chain is built from TRBV7-9 and TRBJ1-1, with no clear D. The CDR3 totals 16 residues. V shed 4 bases and J shed 2 bases, with 17 bases lying between them. Germline values: CDR1 SEHNR, CDR2 FQNEAQ (reference sequence). CDR3: CASSSHSTTGNTEAFF. The CDR3 DNA sequence: TGTGCCAGCAGCTCCCATAGCACGACGGGCAACACTGAAGCTTTCTTT.

The chain couples TRBV28 to TRBJ2-3, with D hard to call. This CDR3 contains 15 residues. Trimming took off 3 bases at V and 2 bases at J, with 12 bases between the two ends. Germline V gene sequence: CDR1 MDHEN, CDR2 SYDVKM. The CDR3 sequence: CASSFRAWYTDTQYF. CDR3 nucleotides: TGTGCCAGCAGTTTTAGGGCGTGGTACACAGATACGCAGTATTTT. Drawing the rest from reference TRBV28 and TRBJ2-3, the complete variable domain is DVKVTQSSRYLVKRTGEKVFLECVQDMDHENMFWYRQDPGLGLRLIYFSYDVKMKEKGDIPEGYSVSREKKERFSLILESASTNQTSMYLCASSFRAWYTDTQYFGPGTRLTVL.

This clone was seen a few times. V gene TRBV5-1 combines with J gene TRBJ2-7; maybe TRBD1 (5 bases). The CDR3 sequence is 13 residues long. The V and J ends lost 0 bases and 4 bases respectively, with 8 bases between them. Germline CDR1 reads SGHRS; CDR2 reads YFSETQ. CDR3 amino acids: CASSLESGYEQYF. The CDR3 DNA reads TGCGCCAGCAGCTTGGAATCAGGGTACGAGCAGTACTTC.

The rearrangement uses TRBV15 and TRBJ2-3, with 7 positions matching TRBD1. CDR1 LNHNV and CDR2 YYDKDF come from the germline V gene (reference sequence). Trimming cost V 0 bases and J 9 bases; bases outside gene matches: 3. The CDR3 is made up of 13 amino acids. CDR3 DNA sequence: TGTGCCACCAGCAGAGATAGGGGGCAAACGCAGTATTTT. Translating it yields CATSRDRGQTQYF.

V usage is TRBV7-3 and J usage is TRBJ2-3; 10 bases are a match to TRBD1. Germline V gene data show CDR1 as SGHTA and CDR2 as FQGTGA. The V gene end was trimmed by 5 bases and the J gene end by 3 bases; junction bases not matched to a gene: 2. This CDR3 contains 14 residues. DNA of the CDR3: TGTGCCAGCAGCCAGGACAGGGGGACAGATACGCAGTATTTT. As protein: CASSQDRGTDTQYF.

This chain joins TRBV6-1 and TRBJ2-1; 15 nucleotides agree with TRBD2. J was trimmed by 5 bases and V by 3 bases; bases with no gene match: 5. In germline, CDR1 is MNHNS, CDR2 SASEGT. The CDR3 spans 17 residues. CDR3 amino acids: CASSDWTSGGANNEQFF. The CDR3 DNA sequence: TGTGCCAGCAGTGACTGGACTAGCGGGGGGGCCAACAATGAGCAGTTCTTC.

This clone has more than one count but fewer than ten. This chain joins TRBV25-1 and TRBJ1-2; a possible D gene is TRBD1 (5 bases). This CDR3 has 18 amino acids. Germline V CDR1 and CDR2: MGHDK, SYGVNS. The germline V and J ends were trimmed by 4 bases and 8 bases, with 29 bases remaining between them. The CDR3 reads CASSVGWGWSTAPIGYTF. DNA of the CDR3: TGTGCCAGCAGTGTAGGTTGGGGCTGGAGTACAGCCCCGATAGGCTACACCTTC.

CDR3 nucleotides: TGTGCCAGCAGCTTAGCCGCTGCGAGGGGTTCACCCCTCCACTTT. This gives the protein CASSLAAARGSPLHF. The chain uses TRBV7-3 and TRBJ1-6; possible D gene TRBD1, 5 bases. Trimming took off 2 bases at V and 9 bases at J, with 14 bases between the two ends. The CDR3 runs 15 residues. The germline CDR1 and CDR2 sequences are SGHTA and FQGTGA.